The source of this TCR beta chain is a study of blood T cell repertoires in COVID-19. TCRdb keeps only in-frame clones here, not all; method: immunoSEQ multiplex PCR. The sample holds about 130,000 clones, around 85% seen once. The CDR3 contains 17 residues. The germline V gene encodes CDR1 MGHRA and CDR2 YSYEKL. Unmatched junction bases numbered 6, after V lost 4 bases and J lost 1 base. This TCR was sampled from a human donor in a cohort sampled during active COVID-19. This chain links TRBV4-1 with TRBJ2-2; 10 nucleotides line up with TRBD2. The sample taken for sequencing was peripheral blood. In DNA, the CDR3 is TGCGCCAGCAGCCGCCCCCCTAGCGGGGGGAACACCGGGGAGCTGTTTTTT. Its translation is CASSRPPSGGNTGELFF.